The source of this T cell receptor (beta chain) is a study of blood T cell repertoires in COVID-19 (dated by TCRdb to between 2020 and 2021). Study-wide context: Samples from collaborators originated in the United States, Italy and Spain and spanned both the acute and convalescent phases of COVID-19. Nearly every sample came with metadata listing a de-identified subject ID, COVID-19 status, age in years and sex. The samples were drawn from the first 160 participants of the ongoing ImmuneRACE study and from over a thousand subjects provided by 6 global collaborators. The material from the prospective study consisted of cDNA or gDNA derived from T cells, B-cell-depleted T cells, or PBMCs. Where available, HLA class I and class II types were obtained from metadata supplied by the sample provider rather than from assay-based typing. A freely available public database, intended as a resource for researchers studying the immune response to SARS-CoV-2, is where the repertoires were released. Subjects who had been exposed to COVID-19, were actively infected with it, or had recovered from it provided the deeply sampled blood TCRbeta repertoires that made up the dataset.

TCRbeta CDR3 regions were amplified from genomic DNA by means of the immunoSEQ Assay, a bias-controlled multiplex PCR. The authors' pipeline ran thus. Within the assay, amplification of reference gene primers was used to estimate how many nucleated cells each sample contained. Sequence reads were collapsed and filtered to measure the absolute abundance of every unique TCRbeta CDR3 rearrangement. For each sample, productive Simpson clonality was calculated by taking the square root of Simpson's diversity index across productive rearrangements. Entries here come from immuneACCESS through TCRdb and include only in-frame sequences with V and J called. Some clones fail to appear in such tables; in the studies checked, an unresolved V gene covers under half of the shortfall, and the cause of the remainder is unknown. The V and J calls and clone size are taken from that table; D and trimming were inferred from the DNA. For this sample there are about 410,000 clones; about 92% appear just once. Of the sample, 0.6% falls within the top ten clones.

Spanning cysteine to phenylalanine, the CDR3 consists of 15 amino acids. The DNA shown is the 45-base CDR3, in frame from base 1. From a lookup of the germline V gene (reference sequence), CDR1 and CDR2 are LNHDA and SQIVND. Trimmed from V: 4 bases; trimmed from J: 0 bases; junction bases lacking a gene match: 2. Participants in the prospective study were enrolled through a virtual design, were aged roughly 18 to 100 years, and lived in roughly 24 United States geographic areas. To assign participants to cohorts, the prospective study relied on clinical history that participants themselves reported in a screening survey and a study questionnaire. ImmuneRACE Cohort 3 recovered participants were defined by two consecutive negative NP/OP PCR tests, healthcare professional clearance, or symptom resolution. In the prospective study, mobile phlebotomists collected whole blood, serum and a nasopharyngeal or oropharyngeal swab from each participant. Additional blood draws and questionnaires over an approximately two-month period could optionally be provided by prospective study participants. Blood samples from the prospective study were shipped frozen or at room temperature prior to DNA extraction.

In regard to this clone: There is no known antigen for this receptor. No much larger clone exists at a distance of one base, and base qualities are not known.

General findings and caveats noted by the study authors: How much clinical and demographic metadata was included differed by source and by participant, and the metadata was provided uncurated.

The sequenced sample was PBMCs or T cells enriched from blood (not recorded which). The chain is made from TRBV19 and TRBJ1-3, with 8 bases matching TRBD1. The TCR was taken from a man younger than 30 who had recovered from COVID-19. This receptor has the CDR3 CASSRGQDSGNTIYF. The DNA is TGTGCCAGTAGTAGGGGACAGGACTCTGGAAACACCATATATTTT.